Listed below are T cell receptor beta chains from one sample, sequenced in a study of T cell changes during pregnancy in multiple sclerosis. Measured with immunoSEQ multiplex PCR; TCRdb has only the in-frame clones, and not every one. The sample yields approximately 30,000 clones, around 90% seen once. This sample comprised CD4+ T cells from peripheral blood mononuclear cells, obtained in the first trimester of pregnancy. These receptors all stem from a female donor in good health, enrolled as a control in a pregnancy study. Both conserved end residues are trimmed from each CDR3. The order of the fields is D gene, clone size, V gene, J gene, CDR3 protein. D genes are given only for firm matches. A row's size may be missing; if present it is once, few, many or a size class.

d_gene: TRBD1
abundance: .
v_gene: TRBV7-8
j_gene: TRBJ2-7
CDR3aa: ASTTSRTGVDEQY

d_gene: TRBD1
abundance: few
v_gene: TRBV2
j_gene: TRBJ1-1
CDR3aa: ASSLDRASSEAF

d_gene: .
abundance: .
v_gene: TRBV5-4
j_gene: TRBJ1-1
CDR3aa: ASSSGQLAWSEAF

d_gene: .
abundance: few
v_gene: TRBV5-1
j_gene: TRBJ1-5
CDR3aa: ATLWGQGRQPQH

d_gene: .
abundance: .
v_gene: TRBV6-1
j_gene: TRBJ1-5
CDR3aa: ASSENSDRRWENQPQH

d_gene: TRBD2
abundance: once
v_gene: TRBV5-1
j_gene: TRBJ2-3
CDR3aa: ASSFQTSGLTDTQY

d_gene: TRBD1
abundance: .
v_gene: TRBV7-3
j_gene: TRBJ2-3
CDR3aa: ASSSGTGVTDTQY

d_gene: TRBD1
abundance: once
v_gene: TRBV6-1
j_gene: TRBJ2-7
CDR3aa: ASSEARQGVGEQY

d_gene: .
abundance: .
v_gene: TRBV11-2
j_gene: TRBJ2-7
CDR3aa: ASSPGVSLGQGDEQY

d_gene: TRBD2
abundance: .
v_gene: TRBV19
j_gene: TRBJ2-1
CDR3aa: ASSPTSGYNEQF

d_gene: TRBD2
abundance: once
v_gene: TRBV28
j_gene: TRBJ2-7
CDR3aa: ASSYGLAGGEQY

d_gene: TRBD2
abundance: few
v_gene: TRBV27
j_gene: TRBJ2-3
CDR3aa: ASSSNPAGGPDDTQY

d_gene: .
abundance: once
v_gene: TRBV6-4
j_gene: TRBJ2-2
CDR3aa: ASSAQGSVGELF

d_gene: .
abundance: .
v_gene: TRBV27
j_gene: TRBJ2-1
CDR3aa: ASSSTGLSYNEQF

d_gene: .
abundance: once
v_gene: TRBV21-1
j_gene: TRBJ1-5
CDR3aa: ASDGSPLGGFYSNQPQH

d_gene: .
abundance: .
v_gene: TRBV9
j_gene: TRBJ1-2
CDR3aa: ASSVAPGLLYGYT

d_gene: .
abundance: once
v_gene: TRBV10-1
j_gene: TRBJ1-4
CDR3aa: ASTDFNEKLF

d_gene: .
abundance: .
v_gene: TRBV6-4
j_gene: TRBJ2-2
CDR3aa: ASSDEGGSNTGELF

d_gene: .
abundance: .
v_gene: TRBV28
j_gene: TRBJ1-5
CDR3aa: ASRPPPITGPPSNQPQH

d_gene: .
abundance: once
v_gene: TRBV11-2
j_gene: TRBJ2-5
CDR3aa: ASSFIIGRQETQY

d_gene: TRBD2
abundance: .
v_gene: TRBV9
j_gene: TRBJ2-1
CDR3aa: ASSLLAGGAYEQF

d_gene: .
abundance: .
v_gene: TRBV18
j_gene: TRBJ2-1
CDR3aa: ASSPPVWHLDEQF

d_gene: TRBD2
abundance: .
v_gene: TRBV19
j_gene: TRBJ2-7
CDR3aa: ASSIDQGGFDEQY

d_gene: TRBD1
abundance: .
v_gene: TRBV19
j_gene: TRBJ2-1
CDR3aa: ASSMYGQGYEQF

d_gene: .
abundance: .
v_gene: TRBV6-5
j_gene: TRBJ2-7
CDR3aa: ASSYRERGEQY

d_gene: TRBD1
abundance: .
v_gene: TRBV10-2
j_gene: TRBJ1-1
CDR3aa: ASGGTGSGTEAF

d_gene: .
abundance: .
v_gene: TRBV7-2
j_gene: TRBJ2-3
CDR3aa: ASSAKDTQY

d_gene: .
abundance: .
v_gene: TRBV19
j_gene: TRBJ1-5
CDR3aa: ASQGRGNQPQH

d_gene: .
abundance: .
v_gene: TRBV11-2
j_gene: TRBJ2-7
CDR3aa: ASSSPSWGLSYEQY